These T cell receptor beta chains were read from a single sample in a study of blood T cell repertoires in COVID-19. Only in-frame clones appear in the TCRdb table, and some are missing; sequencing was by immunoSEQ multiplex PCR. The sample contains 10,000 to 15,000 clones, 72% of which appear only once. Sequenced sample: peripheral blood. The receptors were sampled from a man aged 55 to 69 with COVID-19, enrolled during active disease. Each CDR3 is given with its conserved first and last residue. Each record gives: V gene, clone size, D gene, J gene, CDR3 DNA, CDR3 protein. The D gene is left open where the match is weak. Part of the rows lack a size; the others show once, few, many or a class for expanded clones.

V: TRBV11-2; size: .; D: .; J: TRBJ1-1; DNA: TGTGCCAGCAGCTTAGGTCAGGGGAACACTGAAGCTTTCTTT; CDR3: CASSLGQGNTEAFF
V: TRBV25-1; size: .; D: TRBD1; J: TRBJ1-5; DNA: TGTGCCAGCAGTTCGGGACAGTACAATCAGCCCCAGCATTTT; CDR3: CASSSGQYNQPQHF
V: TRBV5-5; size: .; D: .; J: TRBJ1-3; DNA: TGTGCCAGCAGCTTGCAGTCAGCGGGAAACACCATATATTTT; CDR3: CASSLQSAGNTIYF
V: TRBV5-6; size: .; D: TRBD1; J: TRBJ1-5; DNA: TGTGCCAGCAGCACAAGGGGGACAGGGAAACAGCCCCAGCATTTT; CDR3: CASSTRGTGKQPQHF
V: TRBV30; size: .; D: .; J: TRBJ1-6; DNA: TGTGCCTGGAAAACAGGGTGGGGTTCACCCCTCCACTTT; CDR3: CAWKTGWGSPLHF
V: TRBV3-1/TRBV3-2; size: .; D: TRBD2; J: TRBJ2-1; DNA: TGTGCCAGCACCAGGGGACTAGCGGGGCGGAGGGGCTACAATGAGCAGTTCTTC; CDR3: CASTRGLAGRRGYNEQFF
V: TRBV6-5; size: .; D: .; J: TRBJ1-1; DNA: TGTGCCAGCAGTTACTTGGCCCTGGGGGGCACTGAAGCTTTCTTT; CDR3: CASSYLALGGTEAFF
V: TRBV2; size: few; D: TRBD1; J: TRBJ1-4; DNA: TGTGCCAGCCTTCCCCCAGGGGGGAGACTGTTTTTT; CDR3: CASLPPGGRLFF
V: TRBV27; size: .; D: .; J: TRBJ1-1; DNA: TGTGCCAGCAGTTTTGGAGCGAACACTGAAGCTTTCTTT; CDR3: CASSFGANTEAFF
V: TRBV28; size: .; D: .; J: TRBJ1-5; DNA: TGTGCCAGCAGTTTTTACAAAAATAGCAATCAGCCCCAGCATTTT; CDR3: CASSFYKNSNQPQHF
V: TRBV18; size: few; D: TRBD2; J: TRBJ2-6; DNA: TGTGCCAGCTCACCACCGCGCGGGAGGGCCTCTGGGGCCAACGTCCTGACTTTC; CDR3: CASSPPRGRASGANVLTF
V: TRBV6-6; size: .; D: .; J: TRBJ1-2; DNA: TGTGCCAGCAGTCACCGGGATACCTCGGGGGGCTACACCTTC; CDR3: CASSHRDTSGGYTF
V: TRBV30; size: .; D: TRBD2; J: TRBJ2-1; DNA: TGTGCCTGGAGTATCATAGCGGGACTCTACAATGAGCAGTTCTTC; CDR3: CAWSIIAGLYNEQFF
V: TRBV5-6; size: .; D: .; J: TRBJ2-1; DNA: TGTGCCAGCAGCATCAGGGGTAGTCGCTACAATGAGCAGTTCTTC; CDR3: CASSIRGSRYNEQFF
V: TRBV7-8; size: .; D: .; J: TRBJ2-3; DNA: TGTGCCAGCAGCAGGGACTTGGGGGATACGCAGTATTTT; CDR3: CASSRDLGDTQYF
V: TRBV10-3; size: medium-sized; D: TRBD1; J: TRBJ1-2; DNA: TGTGCCATCAGTGAGCCTTTTGATATAACAGGGGTGAAAAATGGCTACACCTTC; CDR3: CAISEPFDITGVKNGYTF
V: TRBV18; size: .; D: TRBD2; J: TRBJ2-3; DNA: TGTGCCAGCTCACCACAGGCTAGCGGAGCAGATACGCAGTATTTT; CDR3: CASSPQASGADTQYF
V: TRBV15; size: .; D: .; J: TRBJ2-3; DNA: TGTGCCACCAGCAACGGCGGGGCAGATACGCAGTATTTT; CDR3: CATSNGGADTQYF
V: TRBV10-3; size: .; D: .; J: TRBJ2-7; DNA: TGTGCCATCAGTGACCCGGGACACCAATCGTTCTCCTACGAGCAGTACTTC; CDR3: CAISDPGHQSFSYEQYF